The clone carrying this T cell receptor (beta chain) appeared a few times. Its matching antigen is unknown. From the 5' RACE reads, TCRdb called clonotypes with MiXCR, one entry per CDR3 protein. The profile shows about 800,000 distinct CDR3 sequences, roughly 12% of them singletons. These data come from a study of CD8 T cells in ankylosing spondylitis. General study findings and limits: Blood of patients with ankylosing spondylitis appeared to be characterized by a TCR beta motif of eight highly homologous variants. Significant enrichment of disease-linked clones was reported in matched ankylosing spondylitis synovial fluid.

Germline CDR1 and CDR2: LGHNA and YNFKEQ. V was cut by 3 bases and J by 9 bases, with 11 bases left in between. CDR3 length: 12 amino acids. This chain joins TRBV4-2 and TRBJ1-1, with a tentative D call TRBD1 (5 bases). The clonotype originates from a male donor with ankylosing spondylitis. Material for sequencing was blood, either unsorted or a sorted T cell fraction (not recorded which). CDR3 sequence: CASSQPWGQAFF. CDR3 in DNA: TGTGCCAGCAGCCAGCCCTGGGGCCAAGCTTTCTTT.